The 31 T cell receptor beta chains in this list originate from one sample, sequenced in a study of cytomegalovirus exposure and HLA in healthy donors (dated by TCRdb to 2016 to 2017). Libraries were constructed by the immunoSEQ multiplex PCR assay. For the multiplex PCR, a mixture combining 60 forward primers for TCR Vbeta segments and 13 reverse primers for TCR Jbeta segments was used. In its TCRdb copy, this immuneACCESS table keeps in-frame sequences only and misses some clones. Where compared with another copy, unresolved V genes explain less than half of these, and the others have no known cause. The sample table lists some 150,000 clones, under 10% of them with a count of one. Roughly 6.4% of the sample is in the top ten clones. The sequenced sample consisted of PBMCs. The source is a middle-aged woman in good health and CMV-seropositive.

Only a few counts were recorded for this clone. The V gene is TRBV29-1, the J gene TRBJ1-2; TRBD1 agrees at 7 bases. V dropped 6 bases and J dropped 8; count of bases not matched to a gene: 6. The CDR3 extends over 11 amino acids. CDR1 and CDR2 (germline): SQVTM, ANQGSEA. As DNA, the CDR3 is TGCAGCGTCCAGGGGGATGAGGGCTACACCTTC. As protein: CSVQGDEGYTF. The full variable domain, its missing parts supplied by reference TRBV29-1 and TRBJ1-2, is SAVISQKPSRDICQRGTSLTIQCQVDSQVTMMFWYRQQPGQSLTLIATANQGSEATYESGFVIDKFPISRPNLTFSTLTVSNMSPEDSSIYLCSVQGDEGYTFGSGTRLTVV.

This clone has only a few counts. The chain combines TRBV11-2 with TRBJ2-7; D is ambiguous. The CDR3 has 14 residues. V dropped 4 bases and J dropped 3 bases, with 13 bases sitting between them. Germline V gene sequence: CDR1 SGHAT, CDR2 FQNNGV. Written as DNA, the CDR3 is TGTGCCAGCAGCTCTAGTCACAAAGTCTACGAGCAGTACTTC. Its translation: CASSSSHKVYEQYF.

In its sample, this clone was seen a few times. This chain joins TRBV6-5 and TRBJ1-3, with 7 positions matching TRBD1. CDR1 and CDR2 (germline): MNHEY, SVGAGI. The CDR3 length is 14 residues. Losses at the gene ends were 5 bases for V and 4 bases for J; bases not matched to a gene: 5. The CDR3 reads CASSQTGAGNTIYF. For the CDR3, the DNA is TGTGCCAGCAGTCAAACAGGGGCAGGAAACACCATATATTTT.

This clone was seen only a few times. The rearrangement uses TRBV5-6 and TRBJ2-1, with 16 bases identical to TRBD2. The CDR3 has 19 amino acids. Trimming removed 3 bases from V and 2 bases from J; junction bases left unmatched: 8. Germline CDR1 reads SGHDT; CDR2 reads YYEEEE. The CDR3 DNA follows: TGTGCCAGCAGCTCACCCGGGGGACTAGCGGGGGGGACCTACAATGAGCAGTTCTTC. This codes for CASSSPGGLAGGTYNEQFF. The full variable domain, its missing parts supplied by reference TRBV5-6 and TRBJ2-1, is DAGVTQSPTHLIKTRGQQVTLRCSPKSGHDTVSWYQQALGQGPQFIFQYYEEEERQRGNFPDRFSGHQFPNYSSELNVNALLLGDSALYLCASSSPGGLAGGTYNEQFFGPGTRLTVL.

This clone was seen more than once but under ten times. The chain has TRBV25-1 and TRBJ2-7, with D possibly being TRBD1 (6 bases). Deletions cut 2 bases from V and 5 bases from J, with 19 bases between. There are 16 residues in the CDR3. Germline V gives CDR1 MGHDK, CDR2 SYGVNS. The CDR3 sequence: CASSERTAYSRDEQYF. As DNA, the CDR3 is TGTGCCAGCAGTGAACGGACAGCGTACTCAAGGGACGAGCAGTACTTC.

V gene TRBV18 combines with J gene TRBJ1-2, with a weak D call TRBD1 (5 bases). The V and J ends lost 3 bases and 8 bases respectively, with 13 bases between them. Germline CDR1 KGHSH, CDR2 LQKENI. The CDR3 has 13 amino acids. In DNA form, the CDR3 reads TGTGCCAGCTCACCCGGGGGAAGAGGCGGCTACACCTTC. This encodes CASSPGGRGGYTF.

In nucleotides, the CDR3 is TGTGCCAGCAGCGTAGGAGGAGAAAGCTCCTACAATGAGCAGTTCTTC. This gives the protein CASSVGGESSYNEQFF. The J gene is TRBJ2-1, the V gene TRBV9; D ambiguous. CDR3 length: 16 residues. From germline, CDR1 is SGDLS and CDR2 YYNGEE. The V end was cut by 0 bases, the J end by 0 bases, with 10 bases between. Looking up the rest from reference TRBV9 and TRBJ2-1 gives the full variable domain: DSGVTQTPKHLITATGQRVTLRCSPRSGDLSVYWYQQSLDQGLQFLIQYYNGEERAKGNILERFSAQQFPDLHSELNLSSLELGDSALYFCASSVGGESSYNEQFFGPGTRLTVL.

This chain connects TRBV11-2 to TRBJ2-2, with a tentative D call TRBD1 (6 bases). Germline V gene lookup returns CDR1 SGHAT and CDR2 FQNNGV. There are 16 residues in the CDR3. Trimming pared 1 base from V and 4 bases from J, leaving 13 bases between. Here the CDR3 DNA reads TGTGCCAGCAGCTTAGTACAGGGCGGGTCCACCGGGGAGCTGTTTTTT. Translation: CASSLVQGGSTGELFF.

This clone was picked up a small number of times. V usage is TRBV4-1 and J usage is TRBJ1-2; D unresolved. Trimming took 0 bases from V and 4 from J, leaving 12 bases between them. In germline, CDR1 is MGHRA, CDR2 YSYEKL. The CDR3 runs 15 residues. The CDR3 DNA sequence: TGCGCCAGCAGCCAAGATGTGAGGGTCGGCTATGGCTACACCTTC. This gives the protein CASSQDVRVGYGYTF.

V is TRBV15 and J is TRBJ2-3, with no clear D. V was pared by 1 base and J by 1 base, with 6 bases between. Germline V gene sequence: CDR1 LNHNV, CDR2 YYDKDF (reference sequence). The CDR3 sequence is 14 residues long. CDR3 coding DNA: TGTGCCACCAGCAGAGGCGAGGGCACAGATACGCAGTATTTT. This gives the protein CATSRGEGTDTQYF.

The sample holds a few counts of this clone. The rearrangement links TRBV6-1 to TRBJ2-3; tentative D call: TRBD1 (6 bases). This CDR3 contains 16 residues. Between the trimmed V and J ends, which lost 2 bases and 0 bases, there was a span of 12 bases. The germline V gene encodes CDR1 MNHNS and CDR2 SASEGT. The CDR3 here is CASSERTAPSTDTQYF. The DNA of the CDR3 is TGTGCCAGCAGTGAAAGGACAGCGCCTAGCACAGATACGCAGTATTTT.

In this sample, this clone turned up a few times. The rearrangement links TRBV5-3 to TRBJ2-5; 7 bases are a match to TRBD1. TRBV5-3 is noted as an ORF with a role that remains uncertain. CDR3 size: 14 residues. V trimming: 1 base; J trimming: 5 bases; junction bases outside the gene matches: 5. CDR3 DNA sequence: TGTGCCAGAAGCTTGCTGACAGGGCTGGAGACCCAGTACTTC. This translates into CARSLLTGLETQYF.

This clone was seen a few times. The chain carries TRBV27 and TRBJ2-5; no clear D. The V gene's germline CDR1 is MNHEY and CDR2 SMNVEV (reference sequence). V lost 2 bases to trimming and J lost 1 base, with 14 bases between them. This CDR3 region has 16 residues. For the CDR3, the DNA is TGTGCCAGCAGTTTAAATGCGGCACCAATCCAAGAGACCCAGTACTTC. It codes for CASSLNAAPIQETQYF.

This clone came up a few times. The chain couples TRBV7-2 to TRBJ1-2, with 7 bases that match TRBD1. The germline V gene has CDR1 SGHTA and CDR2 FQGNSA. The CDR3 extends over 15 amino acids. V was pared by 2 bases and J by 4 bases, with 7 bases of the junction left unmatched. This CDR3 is CASSLSPGQSYGYTF. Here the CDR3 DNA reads TGTGCCAGCAGCTTATCACCGGGACAGTCCTATGGCTACACCTTC.

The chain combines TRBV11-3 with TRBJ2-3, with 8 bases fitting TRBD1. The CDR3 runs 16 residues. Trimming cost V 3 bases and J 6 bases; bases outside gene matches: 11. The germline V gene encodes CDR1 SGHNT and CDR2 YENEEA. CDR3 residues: CASSLGAGGPSDTQYF. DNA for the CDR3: TGTGCCAGCAGCTTGGGGGCAGGGGGCCCGTCGGATACGCAGTATTTT. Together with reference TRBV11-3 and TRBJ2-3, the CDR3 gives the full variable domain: EAGVVQSPRYKIIEKKQPVAFWCNPISGHNTLYWYLQNLGQGPELLIRYENEEAVDDSQLPKDRFSAERLKGVDSTLKIQPAELGDSAVYLCASSLGAGGPSDTQYFGPGTRLTVL.

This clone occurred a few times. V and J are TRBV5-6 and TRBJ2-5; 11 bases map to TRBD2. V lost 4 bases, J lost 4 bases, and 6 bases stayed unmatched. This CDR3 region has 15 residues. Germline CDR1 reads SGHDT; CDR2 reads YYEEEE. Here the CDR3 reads CASSPLAGGVETQYF. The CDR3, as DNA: TGTGCCAGCAGCCCCTTAGCGGGGGGGGTAGAGACCCAGTACTTC.

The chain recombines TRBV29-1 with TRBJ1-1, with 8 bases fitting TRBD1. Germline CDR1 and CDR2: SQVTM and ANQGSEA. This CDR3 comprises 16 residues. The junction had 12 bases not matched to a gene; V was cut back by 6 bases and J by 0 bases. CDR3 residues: CSVLNGTGALNTEAFF. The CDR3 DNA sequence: TGCAGCGTCCTTAATGGGACAGGAGCCTTGAACACTGAAGCTTTCTTT.

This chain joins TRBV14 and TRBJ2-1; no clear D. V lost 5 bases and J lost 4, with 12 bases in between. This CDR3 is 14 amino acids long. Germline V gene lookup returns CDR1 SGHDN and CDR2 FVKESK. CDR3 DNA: TGTGCCAGCAGCTATGGGTCTAGTTACAATGAGCAGTTCTTC. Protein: CASSYGSSYNEQFF. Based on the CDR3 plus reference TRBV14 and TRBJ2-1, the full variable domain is EAGVTQFPSHSVIEKGQTVTLRCDPISGHDNLYWYRRVMGKEIKFLLHFVKESKQDESGMPNNRFLAERTGGTYSTLKVQPAELEDSGVYFCASSYGSSYNEQFFGPGTRLTVL.

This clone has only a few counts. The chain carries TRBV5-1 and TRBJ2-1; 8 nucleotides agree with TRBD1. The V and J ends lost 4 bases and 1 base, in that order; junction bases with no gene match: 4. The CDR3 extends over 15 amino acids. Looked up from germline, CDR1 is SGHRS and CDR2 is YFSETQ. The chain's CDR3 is CASSQDRGSYNEQFF. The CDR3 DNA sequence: TGCGCCAGCAGCCAAGACAGGGGTTCCTACAATGAGCAGTTCTTC.

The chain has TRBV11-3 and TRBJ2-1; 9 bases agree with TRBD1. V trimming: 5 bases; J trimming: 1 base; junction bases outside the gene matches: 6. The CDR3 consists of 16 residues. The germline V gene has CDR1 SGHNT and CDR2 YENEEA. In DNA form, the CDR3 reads TGTGCCAGCAGCATAGCCGGGACAGGGTCCTACAATGAGCAGTTCTTC. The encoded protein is CASSIAGTGSYNEQFF.

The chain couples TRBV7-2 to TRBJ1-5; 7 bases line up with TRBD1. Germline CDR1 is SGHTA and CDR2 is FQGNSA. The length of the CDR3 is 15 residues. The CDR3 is CKRAGGDDSNQPQHF. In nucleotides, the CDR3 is TGTAAGAGGGCAGGGGGAGATGATAGCAATCAGCCCCAGCATTTT.

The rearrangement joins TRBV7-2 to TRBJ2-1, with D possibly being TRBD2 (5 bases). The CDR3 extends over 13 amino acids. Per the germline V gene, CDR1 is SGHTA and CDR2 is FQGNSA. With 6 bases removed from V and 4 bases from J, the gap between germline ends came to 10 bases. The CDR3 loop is CASRAGVYNEQFF. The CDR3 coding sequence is TGTGCCAGCAGAGCCGGGGTTTACAATGAGCAGTTCTTC. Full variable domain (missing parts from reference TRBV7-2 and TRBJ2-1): GAGVSQSPSNKVTEKGKDVELRCDPISGHTALYWYRQSLGQGLEFLIYFQGNSAPDKSGLPSDRFSAERTGGSVSTLTIQRTQQEDSAVYLCASRAGVYNEQFFGPGTRLTVL.

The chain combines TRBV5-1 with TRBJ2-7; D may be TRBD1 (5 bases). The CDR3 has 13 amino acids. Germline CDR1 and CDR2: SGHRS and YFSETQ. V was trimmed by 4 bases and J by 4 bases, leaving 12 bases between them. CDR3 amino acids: CASSPGHGYEQYF. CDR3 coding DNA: TGCGCCAGCAGCCCTGGACACGGGTACGAGCAGTACTTC.

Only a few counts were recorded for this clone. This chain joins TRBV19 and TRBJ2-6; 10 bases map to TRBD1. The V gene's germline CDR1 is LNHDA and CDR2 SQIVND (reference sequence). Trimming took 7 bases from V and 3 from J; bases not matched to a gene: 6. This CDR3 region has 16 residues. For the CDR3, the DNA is TGTGCCAGTAACGTGGGGACAGGGGTTGGGGCCAACGTCCTGACTTTC. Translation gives CASNVGTGVGANVLTF.

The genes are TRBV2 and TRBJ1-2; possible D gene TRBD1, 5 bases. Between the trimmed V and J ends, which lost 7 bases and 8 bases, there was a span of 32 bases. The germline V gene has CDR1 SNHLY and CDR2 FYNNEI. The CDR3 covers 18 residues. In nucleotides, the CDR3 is TGTGCCAGCAATGCCGGACCATGGCAGGGAACTCGTCTTGTGGGCTACACCTTC. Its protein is CASNAGPWQGTRLVGYTF.

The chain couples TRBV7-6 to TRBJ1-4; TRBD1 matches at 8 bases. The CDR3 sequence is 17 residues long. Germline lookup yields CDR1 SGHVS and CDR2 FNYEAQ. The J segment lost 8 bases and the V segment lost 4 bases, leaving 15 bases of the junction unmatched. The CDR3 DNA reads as TGTGCCAGCAGCTCTTTCTATCAGGGGGCGTTTGGGGAAAAACTGTTTTTT. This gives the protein CASSSFYQGAFGEKLFF.

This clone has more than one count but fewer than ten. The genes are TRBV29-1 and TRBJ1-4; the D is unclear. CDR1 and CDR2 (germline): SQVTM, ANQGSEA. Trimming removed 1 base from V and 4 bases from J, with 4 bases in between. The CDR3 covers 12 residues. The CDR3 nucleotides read TGCAGCGTTGAAGGCGATAATGAAAAACTGTTTTTT. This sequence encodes CSVEGDNEKLFF.

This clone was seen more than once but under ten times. CDR3 bases: TGTGCCAGCAGCTTAGTCTCCGGGGAGCTGTTTTTT. As protein: CASSLVSGELFF. The genes are TRBV7-9 and TRBJ2-2; no clear D gene. The CDR3 totals 12 residues. With 1 base removed from V and 6 bases from J, the gap between germline ends came to 3 bases. Per germline, CDR1 SEHNR and CDR2 FQNEAQ (reference sequence).

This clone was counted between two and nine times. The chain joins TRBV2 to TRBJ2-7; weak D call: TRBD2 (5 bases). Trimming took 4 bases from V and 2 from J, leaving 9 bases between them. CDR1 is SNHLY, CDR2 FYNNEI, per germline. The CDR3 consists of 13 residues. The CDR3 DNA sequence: TGTGCCAGCAGTGTGGCTAGCACCTACGAGCAGTACTTC. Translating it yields CASSVASTYEQYF.

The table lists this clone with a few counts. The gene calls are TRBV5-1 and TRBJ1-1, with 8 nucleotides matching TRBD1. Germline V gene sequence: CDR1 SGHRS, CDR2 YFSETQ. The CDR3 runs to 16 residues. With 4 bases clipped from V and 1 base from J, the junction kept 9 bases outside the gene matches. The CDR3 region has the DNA TGCGCCAGCAGCCCCCCGTCAGGGGGCAGGAACACTGAAGCTTTCTTT. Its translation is CASSPPSGGRNTEAFF.

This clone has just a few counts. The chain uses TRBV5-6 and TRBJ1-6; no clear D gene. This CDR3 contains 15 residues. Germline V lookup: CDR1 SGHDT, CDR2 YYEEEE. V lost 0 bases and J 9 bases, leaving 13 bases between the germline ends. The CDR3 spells CASSLDSLWASPLHF. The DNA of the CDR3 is TGTGCCAGCAGCTTGGATTCCCTCTGGGCTTCACCCCTCCACTTT.